This T cell receptor (beta chain) was observed in a study of response to subunit inactivated influenza vaccine (dated by TCRdb to the late 2010s). Study-wide context: Deep quantitative T cell receptor repertoire profiling was used in the study to track responses to a trivalent subunit inactivated influenza vaccine. Paper-wide results and their limitations: The authors proposed that each seasonal influenza vaccination may bring in only a limited number of new T cells.

Details on this clonotype: There is no known antigen for this receptor. No much larger clonotype is one base removed from it; base qualities were not supplied.

Library creation used RT-PCR. The run used an Illumina HiSeq 2500. TCRdb reran the public reads through fastp at Q25 and MiXCR, keeping productive beta chains. Each CDR3 protein appears once, grouped with its most common genes and DNA. In all, the sample holds 150,000 or so distinct CDR3 sequences, and approximately 11% of those were seen once. Around 35% of the sample rests with the top ten. The sequence came from a man aged 50 to 69 who received an inactivated influenza vaccine. Donor details come from another sample of the same person, matched by shared clones. The material was CD8+ T cells sorted from PBMCs, obtained around 25 months after vaccination.

The CDR3 amino acid sequence is: CAISESMLGAGYGYTF. The DNA sequence is as follows: TGTGCCATCAGTGAGTCAATGTTGGGGGCCGGCTATGGCTACACCTTC. The chain is encoded by TRBV10-3 joined to TRBJ1-2; the D gene is perhaps TRBD1, on 6 matching bases. Trimming at the junction amounts to 0 bases on V and 4 bases on J, and the germline ends lie 15 bases apart. The CDR3 starts with the cysteine, ends with the phenylalanine, and has 16 residues. The retained sequence is limited to the CDR3, 48 bases, with the frame set at the first base. CDR1 ENHRY and CDR2 SYGVKD are derived from the germline V gene.